Presented here are 17 T cell receptor beta chains from one specimen sequenced in a study of CD8 T cells in Susac syndrome. Reverse transcription of roughly 0.45 to 1 ug RNA used random hexamers. Each CDR3 protein is one row after TCRdb ran MiXCR on the immunoSEQ multiplex PCR reads. This table holds under 200,000 distinct CDR3 sequences, 90% to 95% found once. The specimen sequenced was CD4+ T cells from PBMCs. These receptors all stem from a human donor with Susac syndrome.

This rearrangement joins TRBV7-9 to TRBJ1-3, with D possibly matching TRBD1 (5 bases). The CDR3 loop spans 16 amino acids. V lost 1 base to trimming and J lost 3 bases, with 13 bases between them. Germline lookup yields CDR1 SEHNR and CDR2 FQNEAQ (reference sequence). DNA for the CDR3: TGTGCCAGCAGCTTAGACGGGACGGCCTTTGGAAACACCATATATTTT. It yields the protein CASSLDGTAFGNTIYF.

The chain recombines TRBV6-1 with TRBJ2-7; 10 bases agree with TRBD2. Trimming removed 1 base from V and 5 bases from J; junction bases left unmatched: 5. The CDR3 consists of 15 residues. Germline assignment: CDR1 MNHNS and CDR2 SASEGT. The CDR3 DNA sequence: TGTGCCAGCAGTGAAGGGGCTAGCGGGAGCAACGAGCAGTACTTC. Amino acid sequence: CASSEGASGSNEQYF.

The chain carries TRBV2 and TRBJ2-7, with 8 bases fitting TRBD1. Germline trimming cut 7 bases from V and 0 bases from J; bases unmatched to any gene: 8. There are 15 residues in the CDR3. Germline CDR1 and CDR2: SNHLY and FYNNEI. CDR3 protein: CASKARTGISYEQYF. The DNA for the CDR3 is TGTGCCAGCAAAGCCCGGACAGGGATCTCCTACGAGCAGTACTTC.

The chain joins TRBV18 to TRBJ2-2, with 9 bases aligning to TRBD1. The CDR3 runs 15 residues. Germline loops: CDR1 KGHSH, CDR2 LQKENI. The V gene end was trimmed by 3 bases and the J gene end by 5 bases; junction bases not matched to a gene: 4. This chain's CDR3 is CASSPPGQGTGELFF. The CDR3 coding sequence is TGTGCCAGCTCACCGCCGGGACAGGGTACCGGGGAGCTGTTTTTT.

This chain uses TRBV3-1 with TRBJ2-1; no definite D call. The germline V gene encodes CDR1 LGHDT and CDR2 YNNKEL (reference sequence). V was clipped by 0 bases and J by 9 bases, with 12 bases between them. CDR3 size: 14 residues. The CDR3 spells CASSQEEHSGEQFF. DNA for the CDR3: TGTGCCAGCAGCCAAGAAGAACATTCGGGTGAGCAGTTCTTC.

J is TRBJ1-2 and V is TRBV7-9; TRBD1 is a possible D gene (6 bases). This CDR3 spans 14 amino acids. V shed 6 bases and J shed 8 bases, with 19 bases lying between them. In germline, CDR1 is SEHNR, CDR2 FQNEAQ (reference sequence). CDR3 in amino acids: CASSRAGAGEGYTF. In DNA form, the CDR3 reads TGTGCCAGCAGTAGGGCTGGGGCAGGGGAAGGCTACACCTTC.

As to this clonotype: Sequence at one end of the junction differs from germline and may be a read error. V is TRBV7-9 and J is TRBJ2-3; possibly TRBD1 for D (6 bases). The CDR3 contains 14 residues. Per the germline V gene, CDR1 is SEHNR and CDR2 is FQNEAQ (reference sequence). CDR3 sequence: CASSPDRSKDTQYF. CDR3 in DNA: TGTGCCAGCAGCCCGGACAGAAGCAAAGATACGCAGTATTTT.

This chain links TRBV28 with TRBJ2-7; 11 positions match TRBD2. Losses at the gene ends were 8 bases for V and 4 bases for J; bases not matched to a gene: 7. Germline loops: CDR1 MDHEN, CDR2 SYDVKM. This CDR3 region has 14 residues. The CDR3 region has the DNA TGTGCCAGCGCTGGTGGGACTAGCGGTTACGAGCAGTACTTC. Protein product: CASAGGTSGYEQYF.

The gene calls are TRBV19 and TRBJ1-2; no firm D call. Germline V gene lookup returns CDR1 LNHDA and CDR2 SQIVND (reference sequence). The length of the CDR3 is 12 residues. The V gene lost 5 bases and the J gene lost 5 bases, with 9 bases spanning the gap. The DNA of the CDR3 is TGTGCCAGTAGTCCAACCAAATATGGCTACACCTTC. Protein: CASSPTKYGYTF. The full variable domain, in which reference TRBV19 and TRBJ1-2 provide the parts outside the CDR3, is DGGITQSPKYLFRKEGQNVTLSCEQNLNHDAMYWYRQDPGQGLRLIYYSQIVNDFQKGDIAEGYSVSREKKESFPLTVTSAQKNPTAFYLCASSPTKYGYTFGSGTRLTVV.

In DNA, the CDR3 is TGTGCCAGCAGTAAACCAGCGGGACCAGATACGCAGTATTTT. This sequence encodes CASSKPAGPDTQYF. The gene calls are TRBV6-5 and TRBJ2-3; TRBD2 aligns across 7 bases. After removal of 5 bases from V and 4 bases from J, the junction contained 6 bases not matched to a gene. This CDR3 is built from 14 residues. Per germline, CDR1 MNHEY and CDR2 SVGAGI.

The V and J genes are TRBV5-4 and TRBJ2-1; D perhaps matches TRBD1 (6 bases). This CDR3 is built from 13 residues. The germline V gene has CDR1 SGHNT and CDR2 YYREEE (reference sequence). Trimming pared 3 bases from V and 10 bases from J, leaving 14 bases between. The CDR3 is CASSSDRRWEQFF. DNA of the CDR3: TGTGCCAGCAGCTCAGACAGGAGGTGGGAGCAGTTCTTC.

The rearrangement joins TRBV9 to TRBJ2-1; 8 bases are shared with TRBD2. The CDR3 extends over 15 amino acids. Germline V gene data show CDR1 as SGDLS and CDR2 as YYNGEE. After removal of 0 bases from V and 9 bases from J, the junction contained 8 bases not matched to a gene. The CDR3 DNA sequence: TGTGCCAGCAGCGTAGTTAGCGGGATTGACGGTGAGCAGTTCTTC. Amino acids: CASSVVSGIDGEQFF.

The rearrangement links TRBV7-3 to TRBJ2-3, with 9 bases identical to TRBD2. After removal of 4 bases from V and 7 bases from J, the junction contained 12 bases not matched to a gene. The CDR3 has 16 amino acids. Looked up from germline, CDR1 is SGHTA and CDR2 is FQGTGA. The CDR3 DNA is TGTGCCAGCAGCTCAGGAGGGACTAGCAGAGGCCATACGCAGTATTTT. Translated, it gives CASSSGGTSRGHTQYF.

The rearrangement uses TRBV5-4 and TRBJ2-3; 11 bases fit TRBD2. After removal of 4 bases from V and 2 bases from J, the junction contained 6 bases not matched to a gene. Looked up from germline, CDR1 is SGHNT and CDR2 is YYREEE (reference sequence). CDR3 size: 16 residues. Written as DNA, the CDR3 is TGTGCCAGCAGCGGGACTAGCGGCATAGACACAGATACGCAGTATTTT. Protein sequence: CASSGTSGIDTDTQYF.

V usage is TRBV5-1 and J usage is TRBJ2-2, with a weak D call TRBD2 (6 bases). Deletions cut 2 bases from V and 6 bases from J, with 8 bases between. Germline CDR1 and CDR2: SGHRS and YFSETQ. CDR3 size: 13 residues. CDR3 nucleotides: TGCGCCAGCAGCTTCGGGGGAGCCGGGGAGCTGTTTTTT. Translated: CASSFGGAGELFF.

The gene calls are TRBV15 and TRBJ1-6; D possibly corresponds to TRBD1 (5 bases). Germline-derived CDR1 and CDR2 are LNHNV and YYDKDF (reference sequence). V dropped 0 bases and J dropped 8 bases, with 8 bases sitting between them. The CDR3 extends over 14 amino acids. The CDR3 sequence is CATSREGRDSPLHF. The CDR3, as DNA: TGTGCCACCAGCAGAGAGGGCAGGGATTCACCCCTCCACTTT. Full variable domain (outside the CDR3, taken from reference TRBV15 and TRBJ1-6): DAMVIQNPRYQVTQFGKPVTLSCSQTLNHNVMYWYQQKSSQAPKLLFHYYDKDFNNEADTPDNFQSRRPNTSFCFLDIRSPGLGDTAMYLCATSREGRDSPLHFGNGTRLTVT.

The chain couples TRBV10-2 to TRBJ2-1, with 10 bases that match TRBD2. The CDR3 consists of 14 residues. V gave up 8 bases and J gave up 8 bases; unmatched junction bases: 9. Germline CDR1 WSHSY, CDR2 SAAADI. The CDR3 coding sequence is TGCGCCAGCCTAGGGACTAGCGAGTGGCATGAGCAGTTCTTC. It specifies CASLGTSEWHEQFF.